These 25 T cell receptor beta chains originate from one sample sequenced in a study of blood T cell repertoires in COVID-19. Produced via immunoSEQ multiplex PCR; TCRdb's table is partial and in-frame only. This table has about 140,000 clones, 84% appearing once. The specimen was peripheral blood. These receptor sequences come from an elderly woman in a cohort sampled during active or convalescent COVID-19.

The V call is TRBV15, the J call TRBJ2-1; TRBD2 aligns across 13 bases. CDR3 length equals 15 residues. V lost 8 bases and J lost 6; bases outside the gene matches: 7. The germline CDR1 and CDR2 sequences are LNHNV and YYDKDF (reference sequence). CDR3 region: CATDPGLAGTNEQFF. The CDR3 region has the DNA TGTGCCACCGATCCGGGACTAGCGGGGACCAATGAGCAGTTCTTC.

This clone is a singleton in its sample. The chain links TRBV4-2 to TRBJ1-5; D perhaps matches TRBD1 (6 bases). Germline loops: CDR1 LGHNA, CDR2 YNFKEQ. Trimming shortened V by 1 base and J by 6 bases, and 16 bases separated the two germline ends. CDR3 length: 16 amino acids. DNA for the CDR3: TGTGCCAGCAGCCAAGGATGGGGGCAGGGCGGTCAGCCCCAGCATTTT. Translating gives CASSQGWGQGGQPQHF.

CDR3 nucleotides: TGTGCCAGCAGCGCCCCCCGAGCTAGCACAGATACGCAGTATTTT. This codes for CASSAPRASTDTQYF. The chain has TRBV9 and TRBJ2-3; D unclear. V gave up 3 bases and J gave up 0 bases, with 11 bases separating them. CDR3 length: 15 amino acids. The germline CDR1 and CDR2 sequences are SGDLS and YYNGEE.

In DNA form, the CDR3 reads TGCGCCAGCAGCCAAGATCGACAGGTCCGGGAGACCCAGTACTTC. Translating it yields CASSQDRQVRETQYF. The chain carries TRBV4-3 and TRBJ2-5, with D maybe TRBD1 (6 bases). Germline V gene sequence: CDR1 LGHNA, CDR2 YSLEER. The CDR3 has 15 residues. V was cut by 0 bases and J by 5 bases, with 13 bases left in between.

V and J are TRBV11-3 and TRBJ2-3; no clear D gene. CDR1 and CDR2 (germline): SGHNT, YENEEA. Trimming removed 4 bases at V and 4 bases at J, with 9 bases between. The CDR3 is 13 residues long. CDR3 DNA: TGTGCCAGCAGCTCCTACCTCCCAGATACGCAGTATTTT. Protein product: CASSSYLPDTQYF.

This chain links TRBV5-1 with TRBJ1-2; no definite D call. From germline, CDR1 is SGHRS and CDR2 YFSETQ. Trimming took 5 bases from V and 4 from J, leaving 9 bases between them. The CDR3 spans 12 residues. The CDR3 bases are TGCGCCAGCAGGGCCGATTTCTATGGCTACACCTTC. Translation: CASRADFYGYTF.

J is TRBJ2-1 and V is TRBV4-1; 11 bases align to TRBD2. Germline V lookup: CDR1 MGHRA, CDR2 YSYEKL. The length of the CDR3 is 19 residues. V gave up 2 bases and J gave up 7 bases; unmatched junction bases: 16. CDR3 loop: CASSQKWLSGGVSGNEQFF. DNA of the CDR3: TGCGCCAGCAGCCAAAAATGGCTTAGCGGGGGGGTCTCTGGGAATGAGCAGTTCTTC.

The V gene is TRBV7-9, the J gene TRBJ1-2, with a tentative D call TRBD1 (5 bases). From germline, CDR1 is SEHNR and CDR2 FQNEAQ (reference sequence). Trimming took 2 bases from V and 2 from J, leaving 24 bases between them. This CDR3 spans 19 amino acids. CDR3: CASSLWPRQRTVRNYGYTF. Written as DNA, the CDR3 is TGTGCCAGCAGCTTATGGCCGCGACAGCGAACAGTGAGAAACTATGGCTACACCTTC.

The rearrangement links TRBV19 to TRBJ1-2, with a tentative D call TRBD1 (5 bases). V was shortened by 4 bases and J by 2 bases, with 11 bases between the two germline ends. In germline, CDR1 is LNHDA, CDR2 SQIVND (reference sequence). This CDR3 has 14 amino acids. CDR3 amino acids: CASSTAGLNYGYTF. The CDR3 bases are TGTGCCAGTAGTACCGCAGGGCTCAACTATGGCTACACCTTC.

The gene calls are TRBV19 and TRBJ2-2; the D gene is possibly TRBD1 (5 bases). The germline V and J ends were trimmed by 7 bases and 4 bases, with 16 bases remaining between them. The CDR3 consists of 15 residues. The germline CDR1 and CDR2 sequences are LNHDA and SQIVND (reference sequence). CDR3 amino acids: CASNLWGPTTGELFF. The CDR3, as DNA: TGTGCCAGTAACCTTTGGGGCCCGACCACCGGGGAGCTGTTTTTT. The full variable domain, in which reference TRBV19 and TRBJ2-2 provide the parts outside the CDR3, is DGGITQSPKYLFRKEGQNVTLSCEQNLNHDAMYWYRQDPGQGLRLIYYSQIVNDFQKGDIAEGYSVSREKKESFPLTVTSAQKNPTAFYLCASNLWGPTTGELFFGEGSRLTVL.

This clone showed up just a few times. The chain employs TRBV5-4 and TRBJ2-2, with D possibly TRBD1 on 5 matching bases. Germline-derived CDR1 and CDR2 are SGHNT and YYREEE (reference sequence). Trimming shortened V by 0 bases and J by 3 bases, and 6 bases separated the two germline ends. The CDR3 has 14 residues. The CDR3, as DNA: TGTGCCAGCAGCTTGGGACAGTACACCGGGGAGCTGTTTTTT. Its translation: CASSLGQYTGELFF.

This chain joins TRBV29-1 and TRBJ1-1; D uncertain. The CDR3 spans 12 residues. V lost 5 bases to trimming and J lost 2 bases, with 9 bases between them. The germline V gene encodes CDR1 SQVTM and CDR2 ANQGSEA. CDR3: CSVREGNTEAFF. In DNA form, the CDR3 reads TGCAGCGTTCGGGAGGGAAACACTGAAGCTTTCTTT.

The chain recombines TRBV7-8 with TRBJ2-3; D ambiguous. Trimming shortened V by 1 base and J by 2 bases, and 10 bases separated the two germline ends. Germline CDR1 reads SGHVS; CDR2 reads FQNEAQ. The CDR3 contains 15 residues. CDR3: CASSLVRVNTDTQYF. The DNA for the CDR3 is TGTGCCAGCAGCTTAGTCCGCGTCAACACAGATACGCAGTATTTT.

V and J are TRBV28 and TRBJ2-5; TRBD2 aligns across 8 bases. Germline V gene lookup returns CDR1 MDHEN and CDR2 SYDVKM. V lost 6 bases and J lost 4; bases outside the gene matches: 16. This CDR3 region has 17 residues. The CDR3 nucleotides are TGTGCCAGCAGACCTCTGCGACGGGGGGGTCTGGCAGAGACCCAGTACTTC. As protein: CASRPLRRGGLAETQYF.

The CDR3 here is CASSESVAGGTEKLFF. The DNA for the CDR3 is TGTGCCAGCAGTGAATCGGTGGCAGGGGGCACTGAAAAACTGTTTTTT. The chain uses TRBV25-1 and TRBJ1-4; 8 nucleotides agree with TRBD1. Germline V gene data show CDR1 as MGHDK and CDR2 as SYGVNS. With V trimmed by 1 base and J by 7 bases, 8 bases remained unmatched. CDR3 length equals 16 residues.

The chain employs TRBV19 and TRBJ2-3, with a tentative D call TRBD2 (6 bases). This CDR3 spans 13 amino acids. Germline V CDR1 and CDR2: LNHDA, SQIVND (reference sequence). Trimming took off 3 bases at V and 6 bases at J, with 10 bases between the two ends. The CDR3 protein is CASSISRGDTQYF. The CDR3 DNA sequence: TGTGCCAGTAGTATTTCCCGGGGGGATACGCAGTATTTT.

The chain recombines TRBV6-5 with TRBJ1-3; 7 positions match TRBD1. J gave up 2 bases and V 6 bases, and 1 base lay outside the gene matches. Per the germline V gene, CDR1 is MNHEY and CDR2 is SVGAGI. The CDR3 is made up of 13 amino acids. CDR3 residues: CASRDRAGNTIYF. The CDR3 bases are TGTGCCAGCAGAGACAGGGCTGGAAACACCATATATTTT.

The gene calls are TRBV3-1 (or the pseudogene TRBV3-2) and TRBJ2-4; 8 nucleotides line up with TRBD2. V lost 0 bases to trimming and J lost 0 bases; unmatched junction nucleotides: 13. Germline loops: CDR1 LGHDT, CDR2 YNNKEL (reference sequence). This CDR3 contains 20 residues. The CDR3 DNA is TGTGCCAGCAGCCAAGATAAAGGTGTAGCGGGGCTTCTAGCCAAAAACATTCAGTACTTC. It codes for CASSQDKGVAGLLAKNIQYF.

The chain links TRBV7-9 to TRBJ2-2; no firm D call. The V gene lost 2 bases and the J gene lost 4 bases, with 8 bases spanning the gap. The CDR3 extends over 14 amino acids. From germline, CDR1 is SEHNR and CDR2 FQNEAQ (reference sequence). CDR3 sequence: CASSLIVSTGELFF. The DNA of the CDR3 is TGTGCCAGCAGCTTAATAGTATCCACCGGGGAGCTGTTTTTT. The full variable domain, in which reference TRBV7-9 and TRBJ2-2 provide the parts outside the CDR3, is DTGVSQNPRHKITKRGQNVTFRCDPISEHNRLYWYRQTLGQGPEFLTYFQNEAQLEKSRLLSDRFSAERPKGSFSTLEIQRTEQGDSAMYLCASSLIVSTGELFFGEGSRLTVL.

The V and J genes are TRBV5-1 and TRBJ2-1; 10 bases are a match to TRBD1. CDR3 length: 15 amino acids. Germline-derived CDR1 and CDR2 are SGHRS and YFSETQ. V trimming: 4 bases; J trimming: 5 bases; junction bases outside the gene matches: 6. Here the CDR3 DNA reads TGCGCCAGCAGCCTGACAGGGGGCGCGAACAATGAGCAGTTCTTC. The encoded protein is CASSLTGGANNEQFF. The whole variable domain, remainder taken from reference TRBV5-1 and TRBJ2-1, is KAGVTQTPRYLIKTRGQQVTLSCSPISGHRSVSWYQQTPGQGLQFLFEYFSETQRNKGNFPGRFSGRQFSNSRSEMNVSTLELGDSALYLCASSLTGGANNEQFFGPGTRLTVL.

The chain is built from TRBV19 and TRBJ1-5, with unresolved D. The germline V gene has CDR1 LNHDA and CDR2 SQIVND (reference sequence). The V end was cut by 4 bases, the J end by 4 bases, with 8 bases between. This CDR3 is built from 13 residues. The CDR3 is CASSKARNQPQHF. The CDR3 nucleotides are TGTGCCAGTAGTAAAGCCCGGAATCAGCCCCAGCATTTT.

This clone was counted a few times. The chain is built from TRBV14 and TRBJ1-5; tentatively, D is TRBD1 (5 bases). CDR1 and CDR2 from the germline V gene are SGHDN and FVKESK. Trimming removed 1 base at V and 6 bases at J, with 13 bases between. This CDR3 has 15 amino acids. CDR3 bases: TGTGCCAGCAGCCAAGGGGTGGGTCAGGGTCAGCCCCAGCATTTT. Translated: CASSQGVGQGQPQHF.

The CDR3 loop reads CASSFGRGGQPQHF. The CDR3 region has the DNA TGTGCCAGCAGCTTCGGTAGAGGGGGTCAGCCCCAGCATTTT. This chain connects TRBV5-5 to TRBJ1-5; D perhaps matches TRBD1 (6 bases). The CDR3 spans 14 residues. V lost 2 bases to trimming and J lost 6 bases, with 12 bases between them. Germline V gene sequence: CDR1 SGHKS, CDR2 YYEKEE (reference sequence).

The chain employs TRBV12-3 or TRBV12-4 and TRBJ1-2; D is undetermined. The CDR3 covers 13 residues. V dropped 8 bases and J dropped 7 bases, with 17 bases sitting between them. The CDR3 spells CASASRGILGYTF. The CDR3 DNA reads as TGTGCCAGCGCGTCCCGGGGAATCCTTGGCTACACCTTC.

This chain links TRBV7-8 with TRBJ1-2; no clear D. Trimming cost V 0 bases and J 3 bases, with 8 bases left between them. The CDR3 totals 14 residues. The germline V gene encodes CDR1 SGHVS and CDR2 FQNEAQ. CDR3 sequence (DNA): TGTGCCAGCAGCTTAGCGCACGGGTACTATGGCTACACCTTC. Protein sequence: CASSLAHGYYGYTF.